This paragraph reports one TCR beta chain. The data stem from a study of T cell changes during pregnancy in multiple sclerosis. Germline assignment: CDR1 MNHEY and CDR2 SMNVEV (reference sequence). The CDR3 extends over 17 amino acids. V lost 4 bases to trimming and J lost 0 bases; unmatched junction nucleotides: 11. Assay used: immunoSEQ multiplex PCR; TCRdb lists only in-frame clones, some missing. Among fewer than 40,000 clones listed, 85% to 90% were seen once. This rearrangement joins TRBV27 to TRBJ1-1; TRBD1 matches 7 bases. The sequence was collected from a female donor with multiple sclerosis, enrolled in a pregnancy study. Specimen: CD8+ T cells from peripheral blood mononuclear cells, collected in the second trimester of pregnancy. The CDR3 protein is CASSSFPGQTMNTEAFF. CDR3 coding DNA: TGTGCCAGCAGTTCTTTCCCGGGACAGACTATGAACACTGAAGCTTTCTTT.